This T cell receptor beta chain comes out of a study of blood T cells in healthy people across ages. About the research overall: About one barcoded beta molecule per two T cells came from capture by template switching. Study observations and caveats: Compared with aged donors, long-lived donors showed fewer expanded clones, suggesting selection.

A second PCR of 7 to 11 cycles used a sample-barcoded 5' primer and a J-beta primer mix. Via MiXCR, TCRdb re-called the 5' RACE reads, giving one row per CDR3 protein. In the table there are some 940,000 distinct CDR3 sequences, 25% to 35% of which are singletons. This clonotype was counted ten times or more. Its target is unknown. The same data also contributed to another study, on T cells of mothers and their children.

The sample comprised blood. This clonotype was obtained from a woman in her forties in good health.

CDR3 sequence reads: CASSQASGQSYEQYF. For the CDR3, the DNA is TGCGCCAGCAGCCAAGCCTCGGGACAGTCCTACGAGCAGTACTTC. The chain links TRBV4-1 to TRBJ2-7; TRBD1 matches 7 bases. This CDR3 spans 15 amino acids. V dropped 1 base and J dropped 1; count of bases not matched to a gene: 4. CDR1 is MGHRA and CDR2 is YSYEKL in the germline V gene.